The sequence of this TCR beta chain was determined in a study of blood T cell repertoires in COVID-19. Libraries were prepared by immunoSEQ multiplex PCR; TCRdb keeps only in-frame clonotypes and omits some of them. The data contain under 300,000 clones, roughly four fifths of them singletons. Germline CDR1 LNHDA, CDR2 SQIVND (reference sequence). The length of the CDR3 is 14 residues. With V trimmed by 8 bases and J by 3 bases, 9 bases remained unmatched. This clone was seen a single time. The receptor was derived from a woman in her fifties or sixties who had recovered from COVID-19. Sequenced sample: peripheral blood. The gene calls are TRBV19 and TRBJ1-1; TRBD1 aligns across 7 bases. This chain's CDR3 is CASRVWDSYTEAFF. CDR3 nucleotide sequence: TGTGCCAGTCGGGTTTGGGACAGCTACACTGAAGCTTTCTTT.